This T cell receptor beta chain was profiled in a study of PD-1 blockade in classical Hodgkin lymphoma. Notes on the study in general: With CD4+ cells, TCR diversity rose significantly by C4D1, but not with CD8+ cells.

All the patients suffered relapse after autologous stem cell transplantation, and brentuximab vedotin exposure differed. A note on this clone: The antigen is undetermined.

Per the germline V gene, CDR1 is MDHEN and CDR2 is SYDVKM. The V end was cut by 8 bases, the J end by 0 bases, with 10 bases between. CDR3 length: 13 amino acids. Method: immunoSEQ multiplex PCR; TCRdb's copy keeps in-frame clones and lacks some. Here the sample spans about 41,000 clones, about 88% being singletons. Source: peripheral blood mononuclear cells (PBMCs), taken before the second cycle of nivolumab. V usage is TRBV28 and J usage is TRBJ1-2; D ambiguous. The sequence derives from a human donor with classical Hodgkin lymphoma. The CDR3 reads CASSWQANYGYTF. CDR3 bases: TGTGCCAGCTCATGGCAGGCTAACTATGGCTACACCTTC.